This T cell receptor (beta chain) was profiled in a study of T cell responses to AZD1222 COVID-19 vaccine. Broader study findings: None of the repertoires were sampled until the peak T cell response had passed.

Comment on this clone: Its matching antigen is unknown.

Germline values: CDR1 MNHEY, CDR2 SMNVEV (reference sequence). This CDR3 comprises 16 residues. J was trimmed by 7 bases and V by 4 bases; bases with no gene match: 13. Produced via immunoSEQ multiplex PCR; TCRdb's table is partial and in-frame only. The sample contains about 73,000 clones, around 88% of which appear only once. This receptor was taken from an adult in good health. This sample comprised peripheral blood, obtained on day 0 of AZD1222 vaccination. This chain uses TRBV27 with TRBJ2-7; TRBD2 aligns across 10 bases. The CDR3 is CASSSFLAGVEAEQYF. In DNA form, the CDR3 reads TGTGCCAGCAGTTCCTTCCTAGCGGGAGTCGAGGCAGAGCAGTACTTC.